This T cell receptor (beta chain) originates from a study of T cell repertoires in cytomegalovirus infection. Study-level information: From public TCR beta signatures came an indication of both CMV infection and matching HLA type.

From germline, CDR1 is LNHDA and CDR2 SQIVND (reference sequence). The CDR3 extends over 14 amino acids. After removal of 6 bases from V and 4 bases from J, the junction contained 5 bases not matched to a gene. TCRdb reprocessed the reads via MiXCR and lists one record per CDR3 protein. The sample records some 180,000 distinct CDR3 sequences, about 21% being singletons. Study-wide results and caveats: Public TCR beta family frequency separated CMV-and-HLA carriers, including in an independent cohort. The response measured ex vivo was dominated by TCR beta clonotypes (HLA-C-restricted and CMV-specific).

Of note for this clonotype: Its antigen is undetermined.

The sequence was collected from a human donor in good health (CMV status not recorded). Some clones in this sample may be carry-over from other donors' samples. The chain uses TRBV19 and TRBJ2-1; 8 bases line up with TRBD1. Sequenced material: PBMCs. Here the CDR3 DNA reads TGTGCCAGTAGCTTTACAGGGGGTTACAATGAGCAGTTCTTC. The encoded protein is CASSFTGGYNEQFF.